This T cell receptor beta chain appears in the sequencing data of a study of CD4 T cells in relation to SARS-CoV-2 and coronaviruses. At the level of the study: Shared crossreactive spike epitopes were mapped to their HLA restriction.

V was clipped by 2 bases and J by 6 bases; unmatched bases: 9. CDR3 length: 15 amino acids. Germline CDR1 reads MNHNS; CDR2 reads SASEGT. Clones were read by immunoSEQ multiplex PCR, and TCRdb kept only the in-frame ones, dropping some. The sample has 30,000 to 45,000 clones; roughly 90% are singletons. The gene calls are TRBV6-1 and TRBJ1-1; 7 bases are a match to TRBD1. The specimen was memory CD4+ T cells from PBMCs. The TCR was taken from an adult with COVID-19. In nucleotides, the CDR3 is TGTGCCAGCAGTGAACCCTTTATCACAGGGGCTGAAGCTTTCTTT. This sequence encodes CASSEPFITGAEAFF.